The entry that follows covers one T cell receptor beta chain sequence. The antigen this receptor binds is unknown. This CDR3 fails to terminate in the conserved phenylalanine or tryptophan, so it likely reflects a read error. This entry comes from a study of tumor and adjacent non-tumor tissue in lung cancer (dated by TCRdb to 2016 to 2019). For the wider study: The cohort included around eleven adenocarcinoma, a couple of squamous cell carcinoma and 1 small cell lung cancer patients. Sequencing produced roughly 130 million productive TCRbeta reads in total, an average of about 4 million reads per sample. Ages among the approximately 15 patients ranged from about 31 to 76 years, there were some 10 men and 5 women, and disease was at TNM stage I to III. The study compared bulk TCRbeta repertoires between lung tumor tissue and matched distant non-tumor lung tissue from some 14 lung cancer patients. For each patient, one tumor sample and one normal lung sample were taken, giving about 29 paired specimens that underwent TCRbeta CDR3 sequencing. Here is what the overall study found, with its caveats: Only about 14 patients were in the cohort, and the authors stated that larger samples and more detailed clinical data are needed. Tumor tissue showed significantly greater TCR diversity (inverse Simpson) than normal lung tissue (about 400 vs 180, P = 0.0075, Mann-Whitney U test). Because peripheral blood was not sequenced, blood TCRbeta repertoires in the lung cancer patients of the study were not examined. The top 100 clones accounted for a significantly larger cumulative portion of the repertoire in normal lung than in tumor tissue. The methods do not name the sequencing platform or mention unique molecular identifiers. Younger patients had significantly higher TCR diversity, and higher tumor TCR diversity was associated with shorter overall and disease-free survival.

Library prep was done by multiplex PCR. The sequencing machine was an Illumina HiSeq 2500. TCRbeta libraries were constructed through three rounds of nested PCR with primers (Table S4) according to protocols adapted from ARM-PCR. PCR products of 200-500 bp were gel-excised and purified with the QIAquick gel extraction kit before sequencing. The paper's data handling went like this. Reads were cleaned with Trimmomatic, merged with FLASH into complete CDR3 sequences, and assigned to V(D)J germline segments with MiTCR. Clonal diversity was calculated as the inverse Simpson's index using VDJtools. In-frame sequences lacking a premature stop codon were counted as productive reads. TCRdb trimmed the raw reads at Q25, called clones with MiXCR and kept productive beta chains. Each CDR3 protein appears once, grouped with its most common genes and DNA. The V and J calls follow TCRdb's processing rather than the paper's. The sample records about 200,000 distinct CDR3 sequences, over 55% of which are singletons. The ten largest clones take up under 30% of the sample.

Both ends counted, the CDR3 spans 16 residues. Only the CDR3 DNA stays, 48 bases, in frame from base 1. Sequences SGHNT (CDR1) and YENEEA (CDR2) are obtained from the germline V gene. Trimming leaves V shorter by 4 bases and J shorter by 9 bases, with the junction holding 15 bases beyond the gene matches. RNA was extracted from bulk unsorted tissue and checked for quality with a NanoDrop ND-1000 and an Agilent 2100. The donors were newly diagnosed lung cancer patients admitted for thoracic surgery in China from August to November 2014 who had not received prior chemotherapy. Patients with previous radiotherapy or chemotherapy, or with another concurrent cancer, were excluded from the study. Pieces of surgical tissue measuring about 1-2.1 cm3 were kept in RNAlater solution and stored at -80 degrees C until use.

The sequencing input was lung tumor tissue. This sequence uses TRBV11-3 and TRBJ2-5; TRBD1 aligns with 9 central bases. The clonotype comes from a man aged 55 to 70 with non-small cell lung cancer. The bases read TGTGCCAGCAGCTACAGGGGGCGACGTGGTTGGGAGTCCCAGTACTTA. Its protein reads: CASSYRGRRGWESQYL.